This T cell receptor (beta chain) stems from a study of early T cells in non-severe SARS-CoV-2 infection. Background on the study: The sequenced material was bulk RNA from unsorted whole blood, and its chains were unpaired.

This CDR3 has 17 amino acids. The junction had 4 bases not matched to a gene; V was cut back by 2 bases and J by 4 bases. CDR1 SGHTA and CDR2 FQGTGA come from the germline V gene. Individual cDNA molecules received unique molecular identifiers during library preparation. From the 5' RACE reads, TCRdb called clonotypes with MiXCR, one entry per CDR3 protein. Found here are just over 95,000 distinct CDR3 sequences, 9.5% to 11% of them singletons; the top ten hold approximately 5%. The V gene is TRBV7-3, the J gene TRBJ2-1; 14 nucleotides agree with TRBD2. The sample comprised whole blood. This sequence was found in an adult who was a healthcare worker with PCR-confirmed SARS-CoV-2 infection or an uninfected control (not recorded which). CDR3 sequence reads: CASSLSGTSGRYNEQFF. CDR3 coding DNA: TGTGCCAGCAGCTTATCTGGGACTAGCGGGAGATACAATGAGCAGTTCTTC.